Here is one T cell receptor (beta chain) with its context. The table lists this clonotype with a count of one. It has no known antigen specificity. This may stem from a read error, because a much larger clone lies one nucleotide away. This entry is derived from a study of T cell repertoires in cytomegalovirus infection (dated by TCRdb to the late 2010s). Notes on the research overall: Donor HLA type was relevant to the analysis, as public TCR beta signatures indicated carriage of CMV infection together with the matching HLA type. What the research found in general, with its limitations: Cumulative frequency of public TCR beta family members discriminated carriers of CMV infection plus the relevant HLA type in this cohort and an independent 352-donor cohort. The ex vivo response was dominated by HLA-C-restricted CMV-specific TCR beta clonotypes, which also provided the single most frequent clonotype in two of eight donors.

The listed sequencing device is Illumina HiSeq 1500. TCRdb passed the public sequencing reads through fastp at Q25 and MiXCR, retaining productive beta sequences. Entries that share a CDR3 protein sequence are merged under the most common genes and DNA. Recorded for this sample are approximately 500,000 distinct CDR3 sequences; approximately 16% of them occurred a single time. 20% to 30% of the sample belongs to the ten largest clones. The sequenced material came from CD8+ T cells from PBMCs. This TCR was recovered from a human donor in good health (CMV status not recorded). Some clones in this sample may be carry-over from other donors' samples.

The CDR3 region: CASSRGVQPQHF. The nucleotide sequence is given as TGTGCCAGCAGCCGGGGGGTTCAGCCCCAGCATTTT. The chain is encoded by TRBV6-4 joined to TRBJ1-5; TRBD1 is possibly the D segment (5 matching bases). The CDR3 has 12 amino acids, counting the end cysteine and phenylalanine. The CDR3 DNA has 36 bases and is translated from base 1. A distance of 9 bases separates the germline ends of V and J, which lose 6 bases and 6 bases respectively. For CDR1 and CDR2, the germline V gene lists MRHNA and SNTAGT.